The sequence of this T cell receptor (beta chain) was determined in a study of cytomegalovirus exposure and HLA in healthy donors. Overall study context: Earlier work reported 95 million to 130 million unique TCR beta sequences from some 180 million T cells.

The PCR employed 60 Vbeta primers together with 13 Jbeta primers. Some clones are missing from TCRdb's copy, which holds only in-frame ones; the method was immunoSEQ multiplex PCR. The sample carries roughly 180,000 clones, roughly 80% recorded once. A word on this clone: Its target is not known.

The CDR3 has 14 residues. Germline assignment: CDR1 MNHNS and CDR2 SASEGT. V was pared by 2 bases and J by 5 bases, with 4 bases of the junction left unmatched. Study observations and caveats: It was 150 to 200 TCR beta chains that were listed as cytomegalovirus-associated. Productive rates of about 87% or about 30% were seen for most TCR beta V segments in an earlier analysis.

This sequence originates from a woman aged 45-59 years in good health and CMV-seropositive. The chain employs TRBV6-1 and TRBJ2-3; 7 nucleotides line up with TRBD2. The specimen was PBMCs. The CDR3 sequence: CASSETWGGDTQYF. The CDR3 DNA follows: TGTGCCAGCAGTGAAACGTGGGGGGGAGATACGCAGTATTTT.